These 12 T cell receptor beta chains came from one sample sequenced in a study of CD8 T cell repertoires and HIV-1 epitope variants. Sequencing used immunoSEQ multiplex PCR; TCRdb keeps in-frame clones, though not all of them. The data show thousands of clones, approximately 64% seen once. Their antigens are not known. The sequencing sample was made of cultured CD8+ T cells derived from PBMCs. These receptors were taken from a male donor with HIV.

In its sample, this clone is medium-sized. The chain combines TRBV27 with TRBJ1-2, with 9 bases identical to TRBD1. Germline assignment: CDR1 MNHEY and CDR2 SMNVEV (reference sequence). J lost 3 bases, V lost 6 bases, and 8 bases had no gene match. The CDR3 length is 15 residues. CDR3 amino acids: CASRSGQGRDYGYTF. DNA of the CDR3: TGTGCCAGCAGGAGTGGACAGGGGCGTGACTATGGCTACACCTTC.

This clone occurred a few times. The chain uses TRBV28 and TRBJ2-1, with TRBD1 matching 7 bases. The CDR3 is 16 amino acids. Losses at the gene ends were 1 base for V and 1 base for J; bases not matched to a gene: 4. Germline CDR1 is MDHEN and CDR2 is SYDVKM. CDR3 protein: CASSLSQGISYNEQFF. CDR3 nucleotide sequence: TGTGCCAGCAGTTTATCACAGGGGATATCCTACAATGAGCAGTTCTTC.

This clone was detected a few times. The gene calls are TRBV9 and TRBJ2-2; D might be TRBD1 or TRBD2, each matching 7 bases. The CDR3 is 14 amino acids. Germline loops: CDR1 SGDLS, CDR2 YYNGEE. Trimming shortened V by 4 bases and J by 3 bases, and 10 bases separated the two germline ends. CDR3 in amino acids: CASSSGGDTGELFF. The CDR3 DNA reads as TGTGCCAGCAGCTCAGGGGGGGACACCGGGGAGCTGTTTTTT.

V usage is TRBV6-5 and J usage is TRBJ2-7; possible D gene TRBD1, 6 bases. V lost 2 bases to trimming and J lost 6 bases, with 11 bases between them. CDR3 length: 13 amino acids. CDR1 is MNHEY and CDR2 is SVGAGI in the germline V gene. This CDR3 reads CASSYGAQGEQYF. In DNA form, the CDR3 reads TGTGCCAGCAGTTACGGGGCACAGGGCGAGCAGTACTTC.

The rearrangement joins TRBV10-3 to TRBJ1-6; 9 nucleotides match TRBD1. The V and J ends lost 3 bases and 7 bases, in that order; junction bases with no gene match: 10. Germline-derived CDR1 and CDR2 are ENHRY and SYGVKD. The CDR3 consists of 17 residues. This chain's CDR3 is CAISDRAEGQGNSPLHF. Here the CDR3 DNA reads TGTGCCATCAGTGACCGGGCAGAAGGACAGGGGAATTCACCCCTCCACTTT.

The chain combines TRBV5-4 with TRBJ2-7; 8 nucleotides agree with TRBD1. From germline, CDR1 is SGHNT and CDR2 YYREEE (reference sequence). This CDR3 is built from 14 residues. The V segment lost 5 bases and the J segment 2 bases; nucleotides outside the gene matches: 6. The CDR3 nucleotides are TGTGCCAGCAGGAGCCGGGACAGGACCTACGAGCAGTACTTC. It specifies CASRSRDRTYEQYF.

V is TRBV15 and J is TRBJ2-1; perhaps TRBD1 as D (6 bases). CDR1 is LNHNV and CDR2 is YYDKDF in the germline V gene (reference sequence). The CDR3 runs 17 residues. Trimming left V 0 bases short and J 4 bases short, with 16 bases between. The CDR3 reads CATSRDRTESFYNEQFF. Here the CDR3 DNA reads TGTGCCACCAGCAGAGATCGGACAGAGTCCTTTTACAATGAGCAGTTCTTC.

J is TRBJ2-1 and V is TRBV5-1, with 8 bases aligning to TRBD1. The CDR3 extends over 15 amino acids. V dropped 5 bases and J dropped 4; count of bases not matched to a gene: 8. Germline-derived CDR1 and CDR2 are SGHRS and YFSETQ. CDR3 sequence (DNA): TGCGCCAGCAGTTCCGGGACAGGCGAATACAATGAGCAGTTCTTC. As protein: CASSSGTGEYNEQFF.

This chain uses TRBV5-4 with TRBJ1-5; weak D call: TRBD1 (5 bases). The CDR3 is 15 amino acids. Germline-derived CDR1 and CDR2 are SGHNT and YYREEE (reference sequence). Trimming removed 3 bases from V and 0 bases from J, with 10 bases in between. The CDR3 loop is CASSSTEDSNQPQHF. The CDR3 DNA follows: TGTGCCAGCAGCTCGACAGAAGATAGCAATCAGCCCCAGCATTTT.

The chain combines TRBV28 with TRBJ2-5; 14 nucleotides match TRBD2. Trimming cost V 5 bases and J 5 bases; bases outside gene matches: 4. CDR3 length: 15 residues. Germline values: CDR1 MDHEN, CDR2 SYDVKM. For the CDR3, the DNA is TGTGCCAGCAGTCCCGGACTAGCGGGAGGCGAGACCCAGTACTTC. This codes for CASSPGLAGGETQYF.

The rearrangement joins TRBV13 to TRBJ2-2, with 7 bases fitting TRBD2. Germline V gene lookup returns CDR1 PRHDT and CDR2 FYEKMQ (reference sequence). The CDR3 covers 13 residues. The trim removed 8 bases at V and 0 bases at J, leaving 0 bases unmatched. DNA of the CDR3: TGTGCCAGCGGGAGGGCGAACACCGGGGAGCTGTTTTTT. Translated: CASGRANTGELFF.

The rearrangement uses TRBV7-7 and TRBJ2-5; D assignment may be TRBD1 or TRBD2 (7 bases each). V lost 5 bases, J lost 2 bases, and 15 bases lay in between. Germline V gives CDR1 SSHAT, CDR2 FNYEAQ (reference sequence). This CDR3 has 15 amino acids. The chain's CDR3 is CASSQGGAVQETQYF. Written as DNA, the CDR3 is TGTGCCAGCAGCCAGGGGGGGGCTGTACAAGAGACCCAGTACTTC. The variable domain in full, completed from reference TRBV7-7 and TRBJ2-5, reads GAGVSQSPRYKVTKRGQDVTLRCDPISSHATLYWYQQALGQGPEFLTYFNYEAQPDKSGLPSDRFSAERPEGSISTLTIQRTEQRDSAMYRCASSQGGAVQETQYFGPGTRLLVL.